The 32 T cell receptor beta chains below come from one sample, sequenced in a study of CD8 T cells in Susac syndrome. Random hexamers served to reverse transcribe about 0.5 to 1 ug RNA. TCRdb recomputed calls from the immunoSEQ multiplex PCR reads with MiXCR, one row per CDR3 protein. This sample has around 200,000 distinct CDR3 sequences, with 85% to 95% found just once. Input material: CD4+ T cells from PBMCs. The receptors were sampled from a human donor with Susac syndrome.

The chain combines TRBV7-2 with TRBJ2-1; no definite D call. The CDR3 covers 12 residues. Germline V gives CDR1 SGHTA, CDR2 FQGNSA. Trimming shortened V by 5 bases and J by 8 bases, and 10 bases separated the two germline ends. Here the CDR3 DNA reads TGTGCCAGCAGCCCCGGTTTCCATGAGCAGTTCTTC. Translation gives CASSPGFHEQFF.

CDR3 nucleotide sequence: TGTGCCAGCAGTCTAAGACTAGCGGGCCACCAAGAGACCCAGTACTTC. Amino acids: CASSLRLAGHQETQYF. The chain uses TRBV28 and TRBJ2-5, with 10 bases identical to TRBD2. The germline V gene encodes CDR1 MDHEN and CDR2 SYDVKM. V lost 5 bases, J lost 0 bases, and 6 bases stayed unmatched. This CDR3 comprises 16 residues.

The chain has TRBV5-1 and TRBJ2-7, with TRBD1 as a possible D gene (6 bases). The germline V gene encodes CDR1 SGHRS and CDR2 YFSETQ. Trimming pared 3 bases from V and 5 bases from J, leaving 9 bases between. CDR3 length: 12 residues. CDR3 nucleotide sequence: TGCGCCAGCAGCTCATCAGGGGACGAGCAGTACTTC. Its protein product is CASSSSGDEQYF.

The rearrangement uses TRBV3-1 and TRBJ1-2; D is possibly TRBD1 (6 bases). Germline CDR1 LGHDT, CDR2 YNNKEL (reference sequence). Trimming left V 4 bases short and J 4 bases short, with 13 bases between. The CDR3 is made up of 14 amino acids. The CDR3 coding sequence is TGTGCCAGCAGCCTTACGGACAGAGTCTATGGCTACACCTTC. Amino acids: CASSLTDRVYGYTF.

The chain uses TRBV7-8 and TRBJ2-1; D ambiguous. This CDR3 is 15 amino acids long. Per the germline V gene, CDR1 is SGHVS and CDR2 is FQNEAQ. V gave up 1 base and J gave up 0 bases, with 7 bases separating them. CDR3 protein: CASSLGSSSYNEQFF. The CDR3 DNA is TGTGCCAGCAGCTTAGGGTCTAGCTCCTACAATGAGCAGTTCTTC.

The chain couples TRBV4-1 to TRBJ2-2; unclear D gene. Germline assignment: CDR1 MGHRA and CDR2 YSYEKL. CDR3 size: 13 residues. The V and J ends lost 4 bases and 10 bases respectively, with 13 bases between them. The CDR3 sequence is CASSRTGLQELFF. The CDR3 DNA follows: TGCGCCAGCAGCCGCACTGGTTTACAGGAGCTGTTTTTT.

V and J are TRBV3-1 and TRBJ2-7; 10 positions match TRBD1. Germline CDR1 and CDR2: LGHDT and YNNKEL (reference sequence). With V trimmed by 6 bases and J by 3 bases, 11 bases remained unmatched. This CDR3 comprises 16 residues. CDR3 residues: CASRGQGKSGLYEQYF. The DNA of the CDR3 is TGTGCCAGCAGGGGACAGGGGAAAAGTGGCCTCTACGAGCAGTACTTC.

The J gene is TRBJ1-2, the V gene TRBV27; 7 bases map to TRBD1. The CDR3 is 14 residues long. From germline, CDR1 is MNHEY and CDR2 SMNVEV (reference sequence). J lost 7 bases, V lost 2 bases, and 7 bases had no gene match. The CDR3, as DNA: TGTGCCAGCAGTTTAACGCACAGGGGCGCTGGCTACACCTTC. This codes for CASSLTHRGAGYTF.

This sequence joins TRBV6-5 and TRBJ2-1; perhaps TRBD2 as D (6 bases). Germline V gene lookup returns CDR1 MNHEY and CDR2 SVGAGI. The CDR3 is 15 amino acids. V lost 6 bases and J 2 bases, leaving 14 bases between the germline ends. The DNA of the CDR3 is TGTGCCAGCAGCCAGAAGCGGGTGACCTACAATGAGCAGTTCTTC. Its translation is CASSQKRVTYNEQFF.

The rearrangement links TRBV7-8 to TRBJ2-7, with 10 bases identical to TRBD2. J lost 5 bases, V lost 1 base, and 8 bases had no gene match. The CDR3 has 16 amino acids. CDR1 and CDR2 from the germline V gene are SGHVS and FQNEAQ. The CDR3 nucleotides are TGTGCCAGCAGCTTAGGTAGCGGGGGGCGTCTGCACGAGCAGTACTTC. Protein sequence: CASSLGSGGRLHEQYF.

This clonotype was seen a handful of times. The chain couples TRBV7-2 to TRBJ2-1, with 7 bases identical to TRBD2. V dropped 5 bases and J dropped 6; count of bases not matched to a gene: 7. The CDR3 contains 14 residues. Germline-derived CDR1 and CDR2 are SGHTA and FQGNSA. The CDR3 is CASSPGTNPNEQFF. The DNA of the CDR3 is TGTGCCAGCAGCCCCGGGACTAACCCCAATGAGCAGTTCTTC.

The V and J genes are TRBV24-1 and TRBJ2-5, with D perhaps matching TRBD2 (5 bases). CDR3 length: 16 residues. Germline V lookup: CDR1 KGHDR, CDR2 SFDVKD. V lost 1 base and J 0 bases, leaving 11 bases between the germline ends. The CDR3, as DNA: TGTGCCACCAGTGATTTCTCCCCCGGGGACCAAGAGACCCAGTACTTC. Translation: CATSDFSPGDQETQYF.

Only one count was recorded for this clonotype. This rearrangement joins TRBV11-2 to TRBJ2-1; D uncertain. The V end was cut by 5 bases, the J end by 7 bases, with 12 bases between. The CDR3 length is 13 residues. Germline assignment: CDR1 SGHAT and CDR2 FQNNGV. In DNA, the CDR3 is TGTGCCAGCAGCGCAGGACGGTCAAATGAGCAGTTCTTC. This gives the protein CASSAGRSNEQFF. The whole variable domain, filled in from reference TRBV11-2 and TRBJ2-1, reads EAGVAQSPRYKIIEKRQSVAFWCNPISGHATLYWYQQILGQGPKLLIQFQNNGVVDDSQLPKDRFSAERLKGVDSTLKIQPAKLEDSAVYLCASSAGRSNEQFFGPGTRLTVL.

The chain links TRBV19 to TRBJ2-1, with 8 bases lining up with TRBD2. This CDR3 has 17 residues. Germline assignment: CDR1 LNHDA and CDR2 SQIVND (reference sequence). V lost 6 bases, J lost 5 bases, and 15 bases stayed unmatched. The CDR3, as DNA: TGTGCCAGTAGCCTCGTCGGGGGGGGAAGGGAAAACAATGAGCAGTTCTTC. Protein sequence: CASSLVGGGRENNEQFF.

The chain couples TRBV24-1 to TRBJ2-3, with D uncertain. Germline CDR1 reads KGHDR; CDR2 reads SFDVKD. CDR3 length equals 11 residues. Deletions cut 11 bases from V and 2 bases from J, with 7 bases between. This CDR3 reads CAISNTDTQYF. Written as DNA, the CDR3 is TGTGCCATTTCCAACACAGATACGCAGTATTTT.

This clonotype appeared a few times. The rearrangement uses TRBV20-1 and TRBJ2-7; unclear D gene. This CDR3 is 13 amino acids long. Germline V gene data show CDR1 as DFQATT and CDR2 as SNEGSKA (reference sequence). V shed 3 bases and J shed 1 base, with 10 bases lying between them. CDR3 in DNA: TGCAGTGCTAGTTTCTCCAGATCCTACGAGCAGTACTTC. Its translation: CSASFSRSYEQYF.

The V and J genes are TRBV20-1 and TRBJ1-2; TRBD1 might be the D (6 bases). The germline gives CDR1 DFQATT, CDR2 SNEGSKA (reference sequence). Trimming cost V 2 bases and J 4 bases, with 11 bases left between them. The CDR3 spans 13 residues. CDR3 bases: TGCAGTGCTAGACCAACAGGGTCCTATGGCTACACCTTC. As protein: CSARPTGSYGYTF.

This chain links TRBV18 with TRBJ2-1; 8 bases agree with TRBD2. Losses at the gene ends were 0 bases for V and 13 bases for J; bases not matched to a gene: 14. The CDR3 runs to 16 residues. Germline values: CDR1 KGHSH, CDR2 LQKENI. CDR3 residues: CASSPPASGWSRGQFF. CDR3 coding DNA: TGTGCCAGCTCACCACCGGCTAGCGGGTGGTCTCGGGGACAGTTCTTC.

The chain carries TRBV3-1 and TRBJ2-5; D remains ambiguous. CDR3 length: 14 residues. Germline V gene lookup returns CDR1 LGHDT and CDR2 YNNKEL (reference sequence). Between the trimmed V and J ends, which lost 0 bases and 5 bases, there was a span of 10 bases. The CDR3 DNA reads TGTGCCAGCAGCCAAGATATTAGAATGGAGACCCAGTACTTC. Encoded protein: CASSQDIRMETQYF.

This clonotype came up once. CDR3 loop: CASSLAALAGAGELFF. CDR3 in DNA: TGTGCCAGCAGCTTAGCGGCGCTAGCGGGGGCCGGGGAGCTGTTTTTT. The chain joins TRBV7-2 to TRBJ2-2; 10 bases are shared with TRBD2. This CDR3 comprises 16 residues. Germline values: CDR1 SGHTA, CDR2 FQGNSA. The junction had 4 bases not matched to a gene; V was cut back by 0 bases and J by 6 bases.

The chain employs TRBV7-2 and TRBJ1-2, with D unresolved. Germline V lookup: CDR1 SGHTA, CDR2 FQGNSA. V lost 2 bases to trimming and J lost 5 bases, with 15 bases between them. The CDR3 has 15 amino acids. This chain's CDR3 is CASSLHPRSPYGYTF. As DNA, the CDR3 is TGTGCCAGCAGCTTACATCCACGCTCACCATATGGCTACACCTTC.

The chain has TRBV4-2 and TRBJ1-2; tentatively, D is TRBD1 (5 bases). Germline V gene data show CDR1 as LGHNA and CDR2 as YNFKEQ. The CDR3 has 16 amino acids. Between the trimmed V and J ends, which lost 4 bases and 5 bases, there was a span of 20 bases. The CDR3 spells CASSLFGSGAGYGYTF. CDR3 nucleotide sequence: TGTGCCAGCAGCCTATTCGGCAGTGGGGCAGGGTATGGCTACACCTTC.

The chain uses TRBV30 and TRBJ2-5; D is unclear. Germline CDR1 and CDR2: GTSNPN and SVGIG (reference sequence). This CDR3 is built from 12 residues. Trimming cost V 2 bases and J 7 bases, with 11 bases left between them. The CDR3 is CAWSPTLRTQYF. The DNA for the CDR3 is TGTGCCTGGAGTCCGACCCTAAGGACCCAGTACTTC.

This clonotype has only one observation. The chain employs TRBV12-5 and TRBJ2-1; 10 bases line up with TRBD1. J gave up 4 bases and V 1 base, and 1 base lay outside the gene matches. This CDR3 spans 15 amino acids. Germline lookup yields CDR1 LGHNT and CDR2 FRNRAP. As DNA, the CDR3 is TGTGCTAGTGGTTTGGGGACAGGGGGGTACAATGAGCAGTTCTTC. This codes for CASGLGTGGYNEQFF.

This clonotype has just one count. This sequence joins TRBV7-2 and TRBJ2-7, with D possibly TRBD2 on 5 matching bases. The CDR3 spans 14 residues. CDR1 and CDR2 from the germline V gene are SGHTA and FQGNSA. V was shortened by 8 bases and J by 3 bases, with 17 bases between the two germline ends. As DNA, the CDR3 is TGTGCCAGCCTCAGTGGAGGTCCCCTCTACGAGCAGTACTTC. Its protein product is CASLSGGPLYEQYF.

The V call is TRBV7-8, the J call TRBJ2-5; D is tentatively TRBD1 or TRBD2 (5 bases each). The CDR3 consists of 15 residues. V was trimmed by 1 base and J by 5 bases, leaving 14 bases between them. Germline loops: CDR1 SGHVS, CDR2 FQNEAQ. CDR3 coding DNA: TGTGCCAGCAGCTTAGATAGAGGGGCAGGGGAGACCCAGTACTTC. Encoded protein: CASSLDRGAGETQYF.

The chain joins TRBV7-2 to TRBJ2-7; no reliable D call. The CDR3 consists of 14 residues. V shed 1 base and J shed 1 base, with 8 bases lying between them. The germline V gene has CDR1 SGHTA and CDR2 FQGNSA. CDR3 nucleotide sequence: TGTGCCAGCAGCTTAGACCTAGTGTCCTACGAGCAGTACTTC. It codes for CASSLDLVSYEQYF.

This rearrangement joins TRBV18 to TRBJ2-3; TRBD2 might be the D (6 bases). V lost 4 bases and J lost 6, with 20 bases in between. Germline lookup yields CDR1 KGHSH and CDR2 LQKENI. The CDR3 spans 16 residues. The CDR3 loop is CASSLLAGEGRDTQYF. The DNA of the CDR3 is TGTGCCAGCTCACTACTAGCAGGAGAAGGAAGGGATACGCAGTATTTT.

This clonotype has a single count. This chain connects TRBV27 to TRBJ2-7, with D unresolved. The CDR3 has 13 amino acids. From germline, CDR1 is MNHEY and CDR2 SMNVEV (reference sequence). V lost 2 bases and J lost 1, with 6 bases in between. The CDR3 here is CASSLRRSYEQYF. The CDR3 nucleotides read TGTGCCAGCAGTTTAAGGAGATCCTACGAGCAGTACTTC.

The rearrangement joins TRBV30 to TRBJ1-2, with D perhaps TRBD1 (6 bases). The CDR3 is made up of 13 amino acids. V lost 0 bases and J lost 8, with 13 bases in between. Looked up from germline, CDR1 is GTSNPN and CDR2 is SVGIG (reference sequence). The CDR3 loop is CAWSVQRDIGYTF. The CDR3 DNA sequence: TGTGCCTGGAGTGTTCAGAGGGACATCGGCTACACCTTC.

This chain links TRBV25-1 with TRBJ2-2; 7 nucleotides match TRBD1. Germline V gene sequence: CDR1 MGHDK, CDR2 SYGVNS. The CDR3 contains 14 residues. The junction had 1 base not matched to a gene; V was cut back by 1 base and J by 5 bases. This chain's CDR3 is CASSESGGTGELFF. DNA for the CDR3: TGTGCCAGCAGTGAATCAGGGGGTACCGGGGAGCTGTTTTTT.

The rearrangement joins TRBV7-2 to TRBJ2-1, with 11 bases aligning to TRBD2. The CDR3 is 16 amino acids. J gave up 5 bases and V 0 bases, and 3 bases lay outside the gene matches. Per the germline V gene, CDR1 is SGHTA and CDR2 is FQGNSA. CDR3 nucleotide sequence: TGTGCCAGCAGCTTAGCGCGACTAGCGGGAAACAATGAGCAGTTCTTC. Amino acids: CASSLARLAGNNEQFF.